This TCR beta chain came from a study of regulatory T cells in long-lasting Graves disease. Documented time point: newly diagnosed GD, antithyroid drugs for less than 3 months. Making the TCR library involved RNA that had been extracted from PBMCs. Losses at the gene ends were 5 bases for V and 3 bases for J; bases not matched to a gene: 17. In germline, CDR1 is DFQATT, CDR2 SNEGSKA (reference sequence). The CDR3 loop spans 18 amino acids. In this sample, this clonotype turned up a few times. Combining iRepertoire HTBI primers with Arm-PCR of CDR3 regions, the authors built TCR beta libraries. Authors' data handling: Across all samples, 62 TRBV segments and 15 or so TRBJ segments were identified. TCRdb reprocessed the multiplex PCR reads with MiXCR, giving one entry per CDR3 protein. TCRdb's processing, not the study's, gives the V and J calls here. This sample yields 580,000 or so distinct CDR3 sequences, of which about 16% are seen a single time; 9.5% to 15% belongs to the top ten.

This sample also appeared in a second study, on T cells in Graves' hyperthyroidism and ophthalmopathy. That investigation notes: RT-PCR in the first round (using the HTBI primer set) targeted the TCR CDR3.

The sequence was obtained from a man younger than 30 with Graves disease. The rearrangement joins TRBV20-1 to TRBJ2-1; 9 bases align to TRBD2. The sample here was peripheral blood mononuclear cells (PBMCs), taken at new diagnosis, from a patient treated with antithyroid drugs. Written as DNA, the CDR3 is TGCAGTGCTTTAGAGGTCGGCGGGAGGGAGGGCGTCTACAATGAGCAGTTCTTC. As protein: CSALEVGGREGVYNEQFF.